This TCR beta chain stems from a study of PD-L1 blockade in urothelial cancer. As for the study in general: From 0 to 3 prior chemotherapy regimens had been given to the patients. The researchers analyzed blood 3 weeks (second dose) and 6 weeks after treatment start.

Synthetically made TCR analog templates were put into each PCR as spikes. Assay: immunoSEQ multiplex PCR; the TCRdb copy retains only in-frame clones and omits some. The table includes 85,000 to 90,000 clones, under 90% detected once. As to time point: pretreatment peripheral blood. The sample here was PBMCs, taken around atezolizumab (anti-PD-L1) treatment. This receptor was taken from a man between 60 and 75 years old with urothelial cancer.

The CDR3 sequence: CASGAATNEKLFF. The CDR3 DNA reads as TGTGCCAGCGGGGCAGCAACTAATGAAAAACTGTTTTTT. V is TRBV25-1 and J is TRBJ1-4, with D possibly being TRBD1 (5 bases). Germline lookup yields CDR1 MGHDK and CDR2 SYGVNS. V dropped 8 bases and J dropped 0 bases, with 7 bases sitting between them. The CDR3 loop spans 13 amino acids.